The 12 T cell receptor beta chains given below trace back to one sample, sequenced in a study of shared clonotypes between healthy human individuals. Profiling relied on immunoSEQ multiplex PCR, and the TCRdb table lists in-frame clones only, not all of them. This sample has about 600,000 clones, with around 77% found just once. Material: PBMCs. The receptors originated from a woman in her thirties or forties in good health. Some clones in this sample may be carry-over from other donors' samples.

The genes are TRBV2 and TRBJ1-2; D gene uncertain. The germline gives CDR1 SNHLY, CDR2 FYNNEI. The CDR3 has 12 residues. The DNA for the CDR3 is TGTGCGAGGAACGCCGCGAACTATGGCTACACCTTC. It encodes CARNAANYGYTF.

This chain links TRBV7-9 with TRBJ2-3; 10 bases agree with TRBD2. V lost 6 bases and J lost 8; bases outside the gene matches: 17. The CDR3 contains 17 residues. The germline CDR1 and CDR2 sequences are SEHNR and FQNEAQ (reference sequence). CDR3 sequence: CASSPRGLAGALSTQYF. As DNA, the CDR3 is TGTGCCAGCAGTCCCAGGGGGCTAGCGGGAGCCCTCTCTACGCAGTATTTT.

The CDR3, as DNA: TGCGCCAGCAGCCAAGGGGACCCCAGAGGGACCGAGCAGTACTTC. It specifies CASSQGDPRGTEQYF. This rearrangement joins TRBV4-1 to TRBJ2-7, with D perhaps matching TRBD1 or TRBD2 (5 bases each). Trimming took 1 base from V and 6 from J, leaving 16 bases between them. CDR3 length: 15 amino acids. Germline CDR1 MGHRA, CDR2 YSYEKL.

This clone was counted once. The rearrangement joins TRBV4-3 to TRBJ2-3, with D tentatively TRBD1 or TRBD2 (7 bases each). The CDR3 totals 15 residues. Germline CDR1 is LGHNA and CDR2 is YSLEER. V gave up 1 base and J gave up 5 bases, with 13 bases separating them. The DNA for the CDR3 is TGCGCCAGCAGCCAAGTGGGAGGGGGCGTAGATACGCAGTATTTT. This translates into CASSQVGGGVDTQYF.

The chain combines TRBV28 with TRBJ1-2; no clear D gene. Germline values: CDR1 MDHEN, CDR2 SYDVKM. The ends were cut back, 7 bases at V and 6 bases at J, with 18 bases in the middle. The length of the CDR3 is 14 residues. The CDR3 reads CASTHPGEWDGYTF. The CDR3 nucleotides read TGTGCCAGCACTCACCCCGGGGAGTGGGATGGCTACACCTTC.

About this clone: Relative to the germline gene, one junction end is altered; a read error may explain this. This sequence joins TRBV7-2 and TRBJ2-7; 8 nucleotides match TRBD2. The CDR3 length is 17 residues. Germline loops: CDR1 SGHTA, CDR2 FQGNSA. CDR3 nucleotides: TGTGCCAGCAGCTTAGAGGGGACTAGGACTACCTCCTCCGAGCAGTACTTC. Amino acid sequence: CASSLEGTRTTSSEQYF.

The chain links TRBV7-8 to TRBJ1-2; 7 bases agree with TRBD1. The CDR3 consists of 14 residues. V was clipped by 5 bases and J by 8 bases; unmatched bases: 11. Germline V gene data show CDR1 as SGHVS and CDR2 as FQNEAQ. The CDR3 nucleotides are TGTGCCAGCAGCCCATCCCCGGGACAGTGGGGCTACACCTTC. This gives the protein CASSPSPGQWGYTF. The variable domain in full, with the rest retrieved from reference TRBV7-8 and TRBJ1-2, is GAGVSQSPRYKVAKRGQDVALRCDPISGHVSLFWYQQALGQGPEFLTYFQNEAQLDKSGLPSDRFFAERPEGSVSTLKIQRTQQEDSAVYLCASSPSPGQWGYTFGSGTRLTVV.

The chain uses TRBV19 and TRBJ2-1; D is perhaps TRBD2 (5 bases). This CDR3 contains 15 residues. Germline CDR1 LNHDA, CDR2 SQIVND (reference sequence). V gave up 9 bases and J gave up 6 bases, with 21 bases separating them. The CDR3 region has the DNA TGTGCCAGCACTAATAACGGGAATGGAGGCAATGAGCAGTTCTTC. Translation gives CASTNNGNGGNEQFF.

This rearrangement joins TRBV5-5 to TRBJ2-7; 7 bases agree with TRBD2. The CDR3 runs 15 residues. V lost 4 bases, J lost 4 bases, and 11 bases stayed unmatched. The germline V gene has CDR1 SGHKS and CDR2 YYEKEE (reference sequence). This chain's CDR3 is CASSPRREPPYEQYF. The CDR3 region has the DNA TGTGCCAGCAGCCCTCGGCGGGAGCCCCCTTACGAGCAGTACTTC.

The chain has TRBV30 and TRBJ1-5; no clear D gene. V shed 1 base and J shed 3 bases, with 7 bases lying between them. The germline gives CDR1 GTSNPN, CDR2 SVGIG (reference sequence). The length of the CDR3 is 13 residues. The CDR3 bases are TGTGCCTGGAGTGGGCGTCACAATCAGCCCCAGCATTTT. Its translation is CAWSGRHNQPQHF.

The gene calls are TRBV5-4 and TRBJ2-3, with TRBD2 matching 15 bases. This CDR3 has 17 residues. Germline-derived CDR1 and CDR2 are SGHNT and YYREEE (reference sequence). V lost 4 bases to trimming and J lost 2 bases; unmatched junction nucleotides: 5. The CDR3 region has the DNA TGTGCCAGCAGCACCGGACTAGCGGGAGGGGACACAGATACGCAGTATTTT. It yields the protein CASSTGLAGGDTDTQYF.

To note about this clone: The sample has other DNA sequences that encode this CDR3 too. The chain has TRBV5-1 and TRBJ2-2; possibly TRBD2 for D (5 bases). The CDR3 has 15 residues. Looked up from germline, CDR1 is SGHRS and CDR2 is YFSETQ. The V end lost 1 base, the J end lost 4 bases, and 11 bases lay between the germline ends. CDR3 region: CASSLRGEGTGELFF. DNA of the CDR3: TGCGCCAGCAGCTTGCGGGGAGAGGGCACCGGGGAGCTGTTTTTT. Full variable domain (remainder filled in from reference TRBV5-1 and TRBJ2-2): KAGVTQTPRYLIKTRGQQVTLSCSPISGHRSVSWYQQTPGQGLQFLFEYFSETQRNKGNFPGRFSGRQFSNSRSEMNVSTLELGDSALYLCASSLRGEGTGELFFGEGSRLTVL.